This T cell receptor (beta chain) was sequenced for a study of T-cell memory formation after mild COVID-19. Trimming cost V 4 bases and J 2 bases; bases outside gene matches: 2. This CDR3 spans 14 amino acids. Germline CDR1 is SEHNR and CDR2 is FQNEAQ (reference sequence). This clonotype was observed a handful of times. MiXCR was run by TCRdb on the 5' RACE reads, yielding one entry per CDR3 protein. The table records 400,000 to 500,000 distinct CDR3 sequences, 20% to 25% of them present only once. This receptor was obtained from an adult woman who had mild COVID-19 (a few samples of this study predate the infection). Cell type and time point are not known. Sequenced sample: PBMCs or a T cell subset sorted from them (not recorded which). V gene TRBV7-9 combines with J gene TRBJ2-5, with 9 bases matching TRBD2. CDR3: CASSSTSGQETQYF. The CDR3 DNA is TGTGCCAGCAGCTCGACTAGCGGACAAGAGACCCAGTACTTC.